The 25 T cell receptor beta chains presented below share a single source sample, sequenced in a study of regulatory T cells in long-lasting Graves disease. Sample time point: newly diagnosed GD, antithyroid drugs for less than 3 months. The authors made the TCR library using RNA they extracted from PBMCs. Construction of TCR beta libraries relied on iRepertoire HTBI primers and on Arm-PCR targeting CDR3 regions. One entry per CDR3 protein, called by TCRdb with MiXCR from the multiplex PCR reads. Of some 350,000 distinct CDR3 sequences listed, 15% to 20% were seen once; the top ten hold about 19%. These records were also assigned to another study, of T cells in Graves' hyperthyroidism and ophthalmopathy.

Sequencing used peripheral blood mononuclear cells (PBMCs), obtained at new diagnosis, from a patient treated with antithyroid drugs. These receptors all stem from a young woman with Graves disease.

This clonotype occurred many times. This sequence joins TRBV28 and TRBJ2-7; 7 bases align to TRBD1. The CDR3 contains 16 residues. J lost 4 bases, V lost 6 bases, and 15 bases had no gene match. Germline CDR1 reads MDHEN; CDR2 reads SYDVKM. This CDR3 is CASSYDRDPSLYEQYF. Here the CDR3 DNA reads TGTGCCAGCAGCTACGACAGGGACCCTTCCCTTTACGAGCAGTACTTC.

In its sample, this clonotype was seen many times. The CDR3 region is CASSFGTVYEQYF. The CDR3 nucleotides are TGTGCCAGCAGCTTTGGGACAGTATACGAGCAGTACTTC. V usage is TRBV7-8 and J usage is TRBJ2-7; 7 bases map to TRBD1. Per germline, CDR1 SGHVS and CDR2 FQNEAQ. The CDR3 has 13 residues. The ends lost 3 bases at V and 4 bases at J; junction bases unmatched: 3.

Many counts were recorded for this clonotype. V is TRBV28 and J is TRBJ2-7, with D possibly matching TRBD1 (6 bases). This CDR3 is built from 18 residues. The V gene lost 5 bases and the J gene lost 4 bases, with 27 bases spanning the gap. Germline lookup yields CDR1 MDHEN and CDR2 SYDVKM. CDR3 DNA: TGTGCCAGCAGTCCCGGGGCGTTGGGACACGGGTCGGGGTACGAGCAGTACTTC. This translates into CASSPGALGHGSGYEQYF.

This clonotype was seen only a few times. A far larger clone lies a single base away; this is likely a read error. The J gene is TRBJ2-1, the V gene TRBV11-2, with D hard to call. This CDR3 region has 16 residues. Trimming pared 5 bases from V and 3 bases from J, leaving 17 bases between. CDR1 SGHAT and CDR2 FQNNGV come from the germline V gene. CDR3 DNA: TGTGCCAGCAGCCCGCCTACGTACAAGGACTACAATGAGCAGTTCTTC. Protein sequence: CASSPPTYKDYNEQFF. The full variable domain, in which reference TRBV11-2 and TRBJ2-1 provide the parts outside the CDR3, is EAGVAQSPRYKIIEKRQSVAFWCNPISGHATLYWYQQILGQGPKLLIQFQNNGVVDDSQLPKDRFSAERLKGVDSTLKIQPAKLEDSAVYLCASSPPTYKDYNEQFFGPGTRLTVL.

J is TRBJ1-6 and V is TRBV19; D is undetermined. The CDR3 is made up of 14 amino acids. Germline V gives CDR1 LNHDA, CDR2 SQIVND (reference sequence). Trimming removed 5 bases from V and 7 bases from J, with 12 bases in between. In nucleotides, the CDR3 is TGTGCCAGTAGTGAGCTCGGGCAGAATTCACCCCTCCACTTT. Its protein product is CASSELGQNSPLHF.

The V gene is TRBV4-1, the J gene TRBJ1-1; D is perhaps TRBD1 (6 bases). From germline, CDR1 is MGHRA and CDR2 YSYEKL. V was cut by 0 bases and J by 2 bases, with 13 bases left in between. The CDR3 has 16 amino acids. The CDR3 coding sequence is TGCGCCAGCAGCCAAGAACCCCCGGGGGCAAACACTGAAGCTTTCTTT. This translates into CASSQEPPGANTEAFF.

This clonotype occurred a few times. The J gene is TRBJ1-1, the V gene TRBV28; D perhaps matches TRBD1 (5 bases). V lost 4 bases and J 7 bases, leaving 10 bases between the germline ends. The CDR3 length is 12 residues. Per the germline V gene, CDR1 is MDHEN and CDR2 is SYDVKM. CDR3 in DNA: TGTGCCAGCAGTTCAGGGTGGGATGAAGCTTTCTTT. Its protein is CASSSGWDEAFF.

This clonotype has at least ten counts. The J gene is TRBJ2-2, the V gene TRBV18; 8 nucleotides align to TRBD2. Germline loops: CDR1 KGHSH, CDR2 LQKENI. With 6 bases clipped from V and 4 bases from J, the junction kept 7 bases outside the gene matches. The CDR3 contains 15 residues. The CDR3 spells CASSPSGSGTGELFF. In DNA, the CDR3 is TGTGCCAGCTCCCCCAGCGGGAGTGGCACCGGGGAGCTGTTTTTT. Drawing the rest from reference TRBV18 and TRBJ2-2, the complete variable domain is NAGVMQNPRHLVRRRGQEARLRCSPMKGHSHVYWYRQLPEEGLKFMVYLQKENIIDESGMPKERFSAEFPKEGPSILRIQQVVRGDSAAYFCASSPSGSGTGELFFGEGSRLTVL.

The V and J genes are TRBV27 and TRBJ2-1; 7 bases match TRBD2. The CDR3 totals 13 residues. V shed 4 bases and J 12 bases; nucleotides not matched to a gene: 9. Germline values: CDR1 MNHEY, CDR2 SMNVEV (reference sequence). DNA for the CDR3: TGTGCCAGCAGTTCGGGGGGAATACCGACGCAGTTCTTC. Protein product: CASSSGGIPTQFF.

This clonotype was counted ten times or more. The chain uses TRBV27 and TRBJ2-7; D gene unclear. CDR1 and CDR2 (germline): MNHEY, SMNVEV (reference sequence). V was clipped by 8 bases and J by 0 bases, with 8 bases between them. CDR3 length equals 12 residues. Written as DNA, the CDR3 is TGTGCCAGCGGAAGATTCTCCTACGAGCAGTACTTC. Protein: CASGRFSYEQYF.

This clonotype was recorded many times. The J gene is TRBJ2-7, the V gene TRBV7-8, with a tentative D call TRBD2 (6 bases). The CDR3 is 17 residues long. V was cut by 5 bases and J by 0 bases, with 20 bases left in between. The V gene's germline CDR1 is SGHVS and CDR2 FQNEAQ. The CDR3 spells CASSHHAGTQSSYEQYF. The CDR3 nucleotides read TGTGCCAGCAGCCATCACGCCGGGACTCAGAGCTCCTACGAGCAGTACTTC.

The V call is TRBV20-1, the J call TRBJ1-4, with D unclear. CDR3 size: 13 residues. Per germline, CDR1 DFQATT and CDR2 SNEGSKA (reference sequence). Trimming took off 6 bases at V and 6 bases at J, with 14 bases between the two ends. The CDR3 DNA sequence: TGCAGTGCACGGCCGCGCCTGGATGAAAAACTGTTTTTT. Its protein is CSARPRLDEKLFF.

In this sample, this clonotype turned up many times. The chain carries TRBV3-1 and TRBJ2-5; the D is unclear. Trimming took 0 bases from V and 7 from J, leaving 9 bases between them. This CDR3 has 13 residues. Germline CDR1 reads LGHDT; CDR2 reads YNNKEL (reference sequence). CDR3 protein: CASSQDPRATQYF. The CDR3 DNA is TGTGCCAGCAGCCAAGACCCTAGGGCGACCCAGTACTTC.

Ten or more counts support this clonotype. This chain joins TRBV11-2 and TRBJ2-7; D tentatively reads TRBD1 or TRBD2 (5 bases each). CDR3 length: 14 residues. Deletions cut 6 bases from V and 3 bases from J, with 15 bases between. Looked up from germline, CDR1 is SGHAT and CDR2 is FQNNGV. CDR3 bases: TGTGCCAGCAGTCTAGCCGGGACCGACTACGAGCAGTACTTC. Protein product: CASSLAGTDYEQYF.

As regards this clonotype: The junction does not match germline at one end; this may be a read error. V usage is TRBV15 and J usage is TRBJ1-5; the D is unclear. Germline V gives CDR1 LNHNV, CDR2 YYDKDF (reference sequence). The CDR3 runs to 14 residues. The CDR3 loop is CATSRDRTNRPQHF. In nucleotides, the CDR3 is TGTGCCACCAGCAGAGACCGAACCAATCGGCCCCAGCATTTT.

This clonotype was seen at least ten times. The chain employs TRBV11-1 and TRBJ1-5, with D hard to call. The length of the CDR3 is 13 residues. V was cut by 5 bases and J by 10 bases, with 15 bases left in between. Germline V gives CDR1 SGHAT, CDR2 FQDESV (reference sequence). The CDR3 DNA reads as TGTGCCAGCAGCGTGGACGGCCTGGGCCCCCAGCATTTT. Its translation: CASSVDGLGPQHF.

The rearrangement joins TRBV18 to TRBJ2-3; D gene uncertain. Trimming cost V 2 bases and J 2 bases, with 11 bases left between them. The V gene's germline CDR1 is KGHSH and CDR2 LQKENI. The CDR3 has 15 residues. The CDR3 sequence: CASSPLGSATDTQYF. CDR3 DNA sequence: TGTGCCAGCTCACCATTGGGATCTGCCACAGATACGCAGTATTTT. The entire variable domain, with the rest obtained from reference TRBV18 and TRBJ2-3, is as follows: NAGVMQNPRHLVRRRGQEARLRCSPMKGHSHVYWYRQLPEEGLKFMVYLQKENIIDESGMPKERFSAEFPKEGPSILRIQQVVRGDSAAYFCASSPLGSATDTQYFGPGTRLTVL.

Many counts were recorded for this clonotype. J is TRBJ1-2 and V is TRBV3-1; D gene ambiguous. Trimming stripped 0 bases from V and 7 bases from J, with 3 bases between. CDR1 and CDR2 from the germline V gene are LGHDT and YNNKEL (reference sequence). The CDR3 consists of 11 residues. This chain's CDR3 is CASSQDVGYTF. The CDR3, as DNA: TGTGCCAGCAGCCAAGATGTTGGCTACACCTTC. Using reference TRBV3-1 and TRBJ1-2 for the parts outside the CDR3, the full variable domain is DTAVSQTPKYLVTQMGNDKSIKCEQNLGHDTMYWYKQDSKKFLKIMFSYNNKELIINETVPNRFSPKSPDKAHLNLHINSLELGDSAVYFCASSQDVGYTFGSGTRLTVV.

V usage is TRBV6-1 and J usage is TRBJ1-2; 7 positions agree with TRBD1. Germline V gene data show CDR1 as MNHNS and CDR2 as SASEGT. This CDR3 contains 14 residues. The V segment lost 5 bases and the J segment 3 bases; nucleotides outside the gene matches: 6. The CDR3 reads CASSPTGLDYGYTF. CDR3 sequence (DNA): TGTGCCAGCAGTCCGACAGGGCTGGACTATGGCTACACCTTC.

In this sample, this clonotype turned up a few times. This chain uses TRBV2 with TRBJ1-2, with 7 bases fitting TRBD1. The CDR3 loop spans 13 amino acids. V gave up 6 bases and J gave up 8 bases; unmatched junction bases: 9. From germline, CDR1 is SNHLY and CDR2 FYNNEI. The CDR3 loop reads CASSAGQAFGYTF. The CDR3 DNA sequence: TGTGCCAGCAGCGCAGGACAGGCTTTCGGCTACACCTTC.

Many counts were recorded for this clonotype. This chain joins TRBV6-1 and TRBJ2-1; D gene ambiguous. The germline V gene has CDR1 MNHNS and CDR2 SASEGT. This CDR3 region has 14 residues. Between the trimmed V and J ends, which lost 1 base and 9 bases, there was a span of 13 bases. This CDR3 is CASSEGNWGSEQFF. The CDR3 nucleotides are TGTGCCAGCAGTGAAGGTAATTGGGGTTCTGAGCAGTTCTTC.

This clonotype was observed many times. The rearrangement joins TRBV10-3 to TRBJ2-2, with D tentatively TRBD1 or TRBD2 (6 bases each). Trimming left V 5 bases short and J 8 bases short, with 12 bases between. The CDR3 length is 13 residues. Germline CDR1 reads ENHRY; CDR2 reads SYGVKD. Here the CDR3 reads CAISPGGAGELFF. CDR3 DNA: TGTGCCATCAGTCCCGGGGGCGCGGGGGAGCTGTTTTTT.

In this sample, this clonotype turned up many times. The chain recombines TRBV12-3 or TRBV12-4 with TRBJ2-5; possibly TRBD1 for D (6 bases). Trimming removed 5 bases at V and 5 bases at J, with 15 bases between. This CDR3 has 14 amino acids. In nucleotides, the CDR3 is TGTGCCAGCAGTCCCCGGGACACTGAGGAGACCCAGTACTTC. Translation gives CASSPRDTEETQYF.

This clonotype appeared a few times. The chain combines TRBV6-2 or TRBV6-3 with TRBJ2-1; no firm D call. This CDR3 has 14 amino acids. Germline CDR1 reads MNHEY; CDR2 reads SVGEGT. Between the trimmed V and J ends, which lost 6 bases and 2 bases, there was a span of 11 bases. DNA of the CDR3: TGTGCCAGCAGGATTAGGGAAGCCTACAATGAGCAGTTCTTC. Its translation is CASRIREAYNEQFF.

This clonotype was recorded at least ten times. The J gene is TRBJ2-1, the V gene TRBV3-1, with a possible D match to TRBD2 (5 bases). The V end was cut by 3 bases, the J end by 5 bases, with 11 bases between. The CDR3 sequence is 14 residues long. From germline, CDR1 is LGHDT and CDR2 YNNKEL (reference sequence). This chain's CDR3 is CASSQLAQNNEQFF. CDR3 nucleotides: TGTGCCAGCAGCCAGCTAGCTCAGAACAATGAGCAGTTCTTC.